Listed below are T cell receptor beta chains from one sample, sequenced in a study of cytomegalovirus exposure and HLA in healthy donors. Repertoires were generated with immunoSEQ multiplex PCR, while TCRdb's copy carries only in-frame clones and drops some. This sample has 120,000 or so clones; 80% occur once, and the top ten carry 3% to 3.5%. The sample was PBMCs. The receptors here all came from a male donor in good health and CMV-seronegative. Each CDR3 is given with its conserved first and last residue. Fields, in order: clone size, J gene, V gene, D gene, CDR3 length, CDR3 DNA, CDR3 protein. The D gene is left open where the match is weak. The listing skips clone size in some rows; elsewhere it reads once, few, many or a size class.

- TRBJ2-7 TRBV27 TRBD1 15 TGTGCCAGCAGTTCGTCCGGGACAGGGATCCACGAGCAGTACTTC CASSSSGTGIHEQYF
- TRBJ2-3 TRBV12-5 TRBD1 19 TGTGCTAGTGGTCTCAGAACAGGGGTTTGGCCCTCTAGCACAGATACGCAGTATTTT CASGLRTGVWPSSTDTQYF
- TRBJ1-5 TRBV27 TRBD1 14 TGTGCCAGCAGTACGACAGGGGGCCATCAGCCCCAGCATTTT CASSTTGGHQPQHF
- TRBJ2-7 TRBV7-9 TRBD1 15 TGTGCCAGCAGCCCGAGAGGGACAGGGGACTACGAGCAGTACTTC CASSPRGTGDYEQYF
- TRBJ1-2 TRBV6-6 - 12 TGTGCCAGCAGTCCCAACAGGGATGGCTACACCTTC CASSPNRDGYTF
- TRBJ2-4 TRBV5-1 - 16 TGCGCCAGCAGCTTGGTAGACGGAGCTGCCAAAAACATTCAGTACTTC CASSLVDGAAKNIQYF
- TRBJ1-1 TRBV9 TRBD1 14 TGTGCCAGCAGCCCGACAGGGAAGAACACTGAAGCTTTCTTT CASSPTGKNTEAFF
- TRBJ2-2 TRBV9 - 15 TGTGCCAGCAGCTTCCGACAGTCCAACACCGGGGAGCTGTTTTTT CASSFRQSNTGELFF
- TRBJ2-7 TRBV5-1 - 13 TGCGCCAGCCGATCTAGCGACCCCTACGAGCAGTACTTC CASRSSDPYEQYF
- TRBJ2-1 TRBV7-3 - 16 TGTGCCAGCAGCTTAAGTGGCCAGGGGTTCTACAATGAGCAGTTCTTC CASSLSGQGFYNEQFF
- TRBJ1-6 TRBV5-6 - 15 TGTGCCAGCAGCCCAGGCAGCTCCTATAATTCACCCCTCCACTTT CASSPGSSYNSPLHF
- TRBJ1-4 TRBV30 TRBD1 15 TGTGCCTGGGCCGGGACAGGGGCAACTAATGAAAAACTGTTTTTT CAWAGTGATNEKLFF
- TRBJ2-1 TRBV29-1 TRBD1 13 TGCAGCGTGGACAGGGGGTTGTTCAATGAGCAGTTCTTC CSVDRGLFNEQFF
- TRBJ2-3 TRBV7-9 - 13 TGTGCCAGCAGCTCCCCGGGCGGGATCCCCCAGTATTTT CASSSPGGIPQYF
- TRBJ2-1 TRBV4-3 TRBD2 16 TGCGCCAGCAGCCAAGAATACGGGGGGTCGTACAATGAGCAGTTCTTC CASSQEYGGSYNEQFF
few TRBJ1-6 TRBV4-3 - 18 TGCGCCAGCAGCCAAGTCCATGGTGGGGCAGTTCAAAATTCACCCCTCCACTTT CASSQVHGGAVQNSPLHF
- TRBJ2-5 TRBV11-2 TRBD2 13 TGTGCCAGCAGCTTAGCACGCGGGAGCCCTTCGGACTTC CASSLARGSPSDF
few TRBJ2-5 TRBV6-1 TRBD2 15 TGTGCCAGCAGTGAAGTAGCGGGAGGCCAAGAGACCCAGTACTTC CASSEVAGGQETQYF
- TRBJ2-7 TRBV5-1 - 13 TGCGCCAGCAGCTTGTTCGGGGTCGCCGAGCAGTACTTC CASSLFGVAEQYF
- TRBJ2-2 TRBV5-4 - 15 TGTGCCAGCAGCCGAAAGACCGGAGGTCCCGGGGAGCTGTTTTTT CASSRKTGGPGELFF
- TRBJ2-5 TRBV9 TRBD1 14 TGTGCCAGCAGCCCGACAGGGGACCAAGAGACCCAGTACTTC CASSPTGDQETQYF
- TRBJ1-6 TRBV5-4 - 15 TGTGCCAGCAGCTTGGACAGGTCTGGTAATTCACCCCTCCACTTT CASSLDRSGNSPLHF
- TRBJ2-7 TRBV11-3 - 14 TGTGCCAGCAGCCGGGGGGCGAGCTCCTACGAGCAGTACTTC CASSRGASSYEQYF
- TRBJ1-1 TRBV19 TRBD1 14 TGTGCCAGTAGTATAGTCGGGACAGGGTCTGAAGCTTTCTTT CASSIVGTGSEAFF
- TRBJ2-2 TRBV5-1 - 18 TGCGCCAGCAGCCTAACGGGATCCCAAAGCCCGAACACCGGGGAGCTGTTTTTT CASSLTGSQSPNTGELFF
- TRBJ1-5 TRBV5-4 - 14 TGTGCCAGCAGCTTGGGGGGGACTGACCAGCCCCAGCATTTT CASSLGGTDQPQHF
- TRBJ1-1 TRBV9 TRBD1 14 TGTGCCAGCAGCGTGGGACAGTTGAACACTGAAGCTTTCTTT CASSVGQLNTEAFF
- TRBJ1-1 TRBV7-9 - 15 TGTGCCAGCAGCCCTACGGAGTCAATGAACACTGAAGCTTTCTTT CASSPTESMNTEAFF
- TRBJ2-3 TRBV6-5 - 12 TGTGCCAGCAGTTACGGGCTAGATACGCAGTATTTT CASSYGLDTQYF
- TRBJ2-7 TRBV30 TRBD2 15 TGTGCCTGGACCGCACTAGCGGGAGCCCCGGGGGAGCAGTACTTC CAWTALAGAPGEQYF
- TRBJ2-2 TRBV5-1 - 15 TGCGCCAGCAGCTTACCCTTAACAGGGACCGGGGAGCTGTTTTTT CASSLPLTGTGELFF
- TRBJ1-5 TRBV6-5 - 14 TGTGCCAGCAGTTTACAGGGTAGGAATCAGCCCCAGCATTTT CASSLQGRNQPQHF
- TRBJ2-7 TRBV2 - 12 TGTGCCAGCAGTCCGACTCTAAGGGAGCAGTACTTC CASSPTLREQYF
- TRBJ2-3 TRBV30 TRBD2 16 TGTGCCTGGAGTGTAGGGACTAGCGGGGCTCGGAATACGCAGTATTTT CAWSVGTSGARNTQYF
- TRBJ1-4 TRBV5-1 TRBD1 14 TGCGCCAGCAGCTTGCAGGGGGCTAATGAAAAACTGTTTTTT CASSLQGANEKLFF
- TRBJ1-6 TRBV4-3 - 15 TGCGCCAGCAGCCAATTGGGTGGCAGGGATTCACCCCTCCACTTT CASSQLGGRDSPLHF
- TRBJ1-4 TRBV28 TRBD1 16 TGTGCCAGCAGTCCCCCCCCGGGACAGGGGTATGAAAAACTGTTTTTT CASSPPPGQGYEKLFF
once TRBJ2-3 TRBV25-1 - 15 TGTGCCAGCAGTGTAACAGGGAAGGGCTCAGATACGCAGTATTTT CASSVTGKGSDTQYF
- TRBJ2-7 TRBV2 - 14 TGTGCCAGCAGTGAGTCAGGGGAAGAGGGCGAGCAGTACTTC CASSESGEEGEQYF
few TRBJ1-2 TRBV5-5 - 16 TGTGCCAGCAGCTTAAGCCAGGCGATCGCGGGGTATGGCTACACCTTC CASSLSQAIAGYGYTF
once TRBJ2-1 TRBV18 TRBD2 16 TGTGCCAGCTCACGGGCCCTAGCGGGAGGAGACAATGAGCAGTTCTTC CASSRALAGGDNEQFF
- TRBJ2-3 TRBV9 TRBD1 16 TGTGCCAGTAGCCCACGGGGGGACAGGGTGACAGATACGCAGTATTTT CASSPRGDRVTDTQYF
- TRBJ1-1 TRBV7-3 - 14 TGTGCCAGCAGCCAAAACTCAGGGAACACTGAAGCTTTCTTT CASSQNSGNTEAFF
few TRBJ2-7 TRBV6-1 - 15 TGTGCCAGCAGTGTAGGACTCCAGAGGACCTACGAGCAGTACTTC CASSVGLQRTYEQYF
- TRBJ1-1 TRBV7-6 - 15 TGTGCCAGCAGCTTAGCGGTCGGGACACCCTATGAAGCTTTCTTT CASSLAVGTPYEAFF
- TRBJ1-5 TRBV28 - 16 TGTGCCAGCAGCCCGGAGGGTCGCCCGGCGGATCAGCCCCAGCATTTT CASSPEGRPADQPQHF
- TRBJ1-2 TRBV18 TRBD1 17 TGTGCCAGCTCACCACCAAGTCCGAACAGGGGAGTATATGGCTACACCTTC CASSPPSPNRGVYGYTF
- TRBJ2-1 TRBV2 TRBD2 15 TGTGCCAGCAGGAAGGGACTAGCGGGCCGCAATGAGCAGTTCTTC CASRKGLAGRNEQFF
- TRBJ2-1 TRBV30 - 13 TGTGCCTGGAATCGCGACTCCTACAATGAGCAGTTCTTC CAWNRDSYNEQFF
- TRBJ2-7 TRBV14 TRBD1 13 TGTGCCAGCAGCCTGACAGGGCTCAACGAGCAGTACTTC CASSLTGLNEQYF
- TRBJ1-1 TRBV20-1 - 11 TGCAGTGCCGCGGGGAACACTGAAGCTTTCTTT CSAAGNTEAFF
- TRBJ2-3 TRBV6-4 - 14 TGTGCCAGCAGTGAGAACGTAGATGGAGATACGCAGTATTTT CASSENVDGDTQYF
few TRBJ2-2 TRBV19 - 16 TGTGCCAGTAGCACCCTTAGCACGGCGAACACCGGGGAGCTGTTTTTT CASSTLSTANTGELFF
few TRBJ2-6 TRBV6-1 - 15 TGTGCCAGCAGTGAACACAGCTCTGGGGCCAACGTCCTGACTTTC CASSEHSSGANVLTF